What follows are 25 T cell receptor beta chains derived from one specimen sequenced in a study of regulatory T cells in long-lasting Graves disease. Construction of the TCR beta libraries employed iRepertoire HTBI primers in conjunction with Arm-PCR of CDR3 regions. TCRdb itself ran the multiplex PCR reads through MiXCR, one entry per CDR3 protein. Of a few hundred thousand distinct CDR3 sequences in the sample, around 17% are singletons; the top ten hold about a quarter. Documented time point: newly diagnosed GD, antithyroid drugs for less than 3 months. Researchers made the TCR library from RNA that was extracted from PBMCs. The same data also went into a second study, on T cells in Graves' hyperthyroidism and ophthalmopathy.

This material consisted of peripheral blood mononuclear cells (PBMCs), taken at new diagnosis, from a patient treated with antithyroid drugs. Source of these receptors: a woman younger than 35 with Graves disease.

Ten or more counts support this clonotype. The V call is TRBV7-8, the J call TRBJ2-3; no firm D call. The CDR3 contains 13 residues. The germline V gene has CDR1 SGHVS and CDR2 FQNEAQ. The V and J ends lost 3 bases and 2 bases respectively, with 6 bases between them. The CDR3 spells CASSFTYTDTQYF. In nucleotides, the CDR3 is TGTGCCAGCAGCTTCACTTACACAGATACGCAGTATTTT.

On this clonotype itself: One end of the junction varies from germline; a read error may be responsible. The rearrangement links TRBV20-1 to TRBJ2-1, with TRBD2 identical over 10 bases. Germline CDR1 DFQATT, CDR2 SNEGSKA (reference sequence). This CDR3 comprises 19 residues. For the CDR3, the DNA is TGCAGTGCTTCCCAACCCACTAGCGGGGATCCCTTCTCCCACAATGAGCAGTTCTTC. This encodes CSASQPTSGDPFSHNEQFF.

This clonotype was detected only a few times. V and J are TRBV28 and TRBJ1-1; no definite D call. The V gene's germline CDR1 is MDHEN and CDR2 SYDVKM. The CDR3 totals 11 residues. Trimming took 6 bases from V and 8 from J, leaving 10 bases between them. Written as DNA, the CDR3 is TGTGCCAGCAGCCCATTCGGCGAAGCTTTCTTT. Amino acid sequence: CASSPFGEAFF.

This clonotype was detected a few times. The genes are TRBV10-3 and TRBJ1-5; D remains unclear. This CDR3 contains 15 residues. V lost 0 bases to trimming and J lost 2 bases, with 8 bases between them. Germline V gives CDR1 ENHRY, CDR2 SYGVKD. The CDR3 spells CAISESAGGNQPQHF. The DNA of the CDR3 is TGTGCCATCAGTGAGTCGGCAGGAGGCAATCAGCCCCAGCATTTT.

CDR3 DNA sequence: TGTGCCAGTCACGGGGGCTACAATGAGCAGTTCTTC. As protein: CASHGGYNEQFF. V gene TRBV19 combines with J gene TRBJ2-1; D possibly corresponds to TRBD2 (6 bases). This CDR3 comprises 12 residues. Per germline, CDR1 LNHDA and CDR2 SQIVND (reference sequence). The V end lost 8 bases, the J end lost 3 bases, and 8 bases lay between the germline ends.

This clonotype was observed many times. The rearrangement joins TRBV20-1 to TRBJ1-5; D is perhaps TRBD1 (6 bases). The CDR3 runs 15 residues. Germline-derived CDR1 and CDR2 are DFQATT and SNEGSKA (reference sequence). V dropped 8 bases and J dropped 0 bases, with 17 bases sitting between them. For the CDR3, the DNA is TGCAGTAGCAGCGATGGGACACATAGCAATCAGCCCCAGCATTTT. Residues: CSSSDGTHSNQPQHF.

For the CDR3, the DNA is TGCAGCGTTGAAGACCTAGACAGGGACTATGGCTACACCTTC. The encoded protein is CSVEDLDRDYGYTF. This chain uses TRBV29-1 with TRBJ1-2; 7 bases are a match to TRBD1. The CDR3 is 14 residues long. J was trimmed by 3 bases and V by 0 bases; bases with no gene match: 4. Per the germline V gene, CDR1 is SQVTM and CDR2 is ANQGSEA.

Many counts were recorded for this clonotype. The CDR3 coding sequence is TGTGCCAGCAGTTTAGAGGTGTTGAGCTCCTACAATGAGCAGTTCTTC. It specifies CASSLEVLSSYNEQFF. The V gene is TRBV12-3 or TRBV12-4, the J gene TRBJ2-1; D ambiguous. Trimming stripped 1 base from V and 0 bases from J, with 10 bases between. There are 16 residues in the CDR3.

There are many counts of this clonotype. The rearrangement links TRBV6-5 to TRBJ2-1, with a weak D call TRBD2 (5 bases). The CDR3 runs to 16 residues. V was shortened by 2 bases and J by 4 bases, with 15 bases between the two germline ends. Germline CDR1 is MNHEY and CDR2 is SVGAGI. The CDR3 spells CASSYHPAEPYNEQFF. CDR3 in DNA: TGTGCCAGCAGTTACCACCCAGCGGAGCCATACAATGAGCAGTTCTTC.

This clonotype showed up many times. The V call is TRBV20-1, the J call TRBJ2-3; D is unresolved. The CDR3 consists of 13 residues. CDR1 DFQATT and CDR2 SNEGSKA come from the germline V gene (reference sequence). V was cut by 5 bases and J by 1 base, with 10 bases left in between. The CDR3 spells CSADPSGTDTQYF. The DNA of the CDR3 is TGCAGTGCTGACCCGAGTGGCACAGATACGCAGTATTTT.

This clonotype occurred a few times. This chain uses TRBV9 with TRBJ2-5; 8 bases map to TRBD2. The length of the CDR3 is 18 residues. Germline-derived CDR1 and CDR2 are SGDLS and YYNGEE. After removal of 3 bases from V and 1 base from J, the junction contained 14 bases not matched to a gene. The CDR3 spells CASSAGTSLGIIQETQYF. As DNA, the CDR3 is TGTGCCAGCAGCGCCGGGACTAGTCTGGGGATAATCCAAGAGACCCAGTACTTC.

This clonotype was detected only a few times. The chain uses TRBV6-2 or TRBV6-3 and TRBJ1-1, with D possibly TRBD1 on 5 matching bases. Germline CDR1 reads MNHEY; CDR2 reads SVGEGT. CDR3 size: 14 residues. Trimming took off 8 bases at V and 0 bases at J, with 13 bases between the two ends. CDR3 protein: CASPRTQMNTEAFF. The CDR3 DNA is TGTGCCAGCCCTCGGACACAAATGAACACTGAAGCTTTCTTT.

As to this clonotype: A far larger clone is just one base off, so this is likely a read error. The V call is TRBV28, the J call TRBJ2-1; no definite D call. Trimming stripped 2 bases from V and 0 bases from J, with 5 bases between. Germline V CDR1 and CDR2: MDHEN, SYDVKM. CDR3 size: 14 residues. CDR3 DNA sequence: TGTGCCAGCAGTTTACATAGCTCCTACAATGAGCAGTTCTTC. It specifies CASSLHSSYNEQFF.

This clonotype was counted ten times or more. The chain uses TRBV14 and TRBJ2-7; the D gene is possibly TRBD1 (5 bases). V was shortened by 0 bases and J by 5 bases, with 20 bases between the two germline ends. This CDR3 contains 17 residues. Germline assignment: CDR1 SGHDN and CDR2 FVKESK. DNA for the CDR3: TGTGCCAGCAGCCAAGATCAGCCCGGCGATCTAGGGGACGAGCAGTACTTC. Protein product: CASSQDQPGDLGDEQYF. The variable domain in full, completed from reference TRBV14 and TRBJ2-7, reads EAGVTQFPSHSVIEKGQTVTLRCDPISGHDNLYWYRRVMGKEIKFLLHFVKESKQDESGMPNNRFLAERTGGTYSTLKVQPAELEDSGVYFCASSQDQPGDLGDEQYFGPGTRLTVT.

As to this clonotype: The conserved closing phenylalanine or tryptophan is absent in this CDR3, likely reflecting a read error. The CDR3 region is CSVGAGASYEQYL. Here the CDR3 DNA reads TGCAGCGTGGGAGCGGGAGCCTCCTACGAGCAGTACCTC. The V and J genes are TRBV29-1 and TRBJ2-7; 8 bases are shared with TRBD2. CDR1 and CDR2 from the germline V gene are SQVTM and ANQGSEA. The CDR3 contains 13 residues. Losses at the gene ends were 6 bases for V and 0 bases for J; bases not matched to a gene: 4.

The rearrangement links TRBV6-1 to TRBJ2-1; D may be TRBD2 (6 bases). Between the trimmed V and J ends, which lost 2 bases and 2 bases, there was a span of 10 bases. Germline loops: CDR1 MNHNS, CDR2 SASEGT. CDR3 length: 15 residues. CDR3 protein: CASSESAGPYNEQFF. CDR3 nucleotides: TGTGCCAGCAGTGAATCCGCGGGGCCCTACAATGAGCAGTTCTTC.

The sample holds many counts of this clonotype. The gene calls are TRBV28 and TRBJ1-1; TRBD1 might be the D (5 bases). This CDR3 is 15 amino acids long. V dropped 5 bases and J dropped 1 base, with 14 bases sitting between them. Germline-derived CDR1 and CDR2 are MDHEN and SYDVKM. Here the CDR3 DNA reads TGTGCCAGCAGTCCCAAGGGGTGGGGGAACACTGAAGCTTTCTTT. This gives the protein CASSPKGWGNTEAFF. Using reference TRBV28 and TRBJ1-1 for the parts outside the CDR3, the full variable domain is DVKVTQSSRYLVKRTGEKVFLECVQDMDHENMFWYRQDPGLGLRLIYFSYDVKMKEKGDIPEGYSVSREKKERFSLILESASTNQTSMYLCASSPKGWGNTEAFFGQGTRLTVV.

There are a few counts of this clonotype. The chain joins TRBV20-1 to TRBJ2-7, with 7 positions matching TRBD1. The CDR3 is 13 amino acids. Germline assignment: CDR1 DFQATT and CDR2 SNEGSKA (reference sequence). V was pared by 5 bases and J by 3 bases, with 7 bases of the junction left unmatched. For the CDR3, the DNA is TGCAGTGCTGAGACAGGGAGAGACTACGAGCAGTACTTC. It yields the protein CSAETGRDYEQYF.

This clonotype was found many times. J is TRBJ2-1 and V is TRBV5-1, with TRBD2 identical over 12 bases. V was clipped by 0 bases and J by 2 bases; unmatched bases: 6. The germline CDR1 and CDR2 sequences are SGHRS and YFSETQ. The length of the CDR3 is 18 residues. The CDR3 here is CASSLAWTSGVTYNEQFF. The CDR3 DNA reads as TGCGCCAGCAGCTTGGCTTGGACTAGCGGGGTAACCTACAATGAGCAGTTCTTC. Combining the CDR3 with reference TRBV5-1 and TRBJ2-1 gives the whole variable domain KAGVTQTPRYLIKTRGQQVTLSCSPISGHRSVSWYQQTPGQGLQFLFEYFSETQRNKGNFPGRFSGRQFSNSRSEMNVSTLELGDSALYLCASSLAWTSGVTYNEQFFGPGTRLTVL.

This chain links TRBV20-1 with TRBJ1-5; D is undetermined. CDR1 and CDR2 from the germline V gene are DFQATT and SNEGSKA (reference sequence). This CDR3 has 13 amino acids. Trimming took off 3 bases at V and 0 bases at J, with 6 bases between the two ends. CDR3 loop: CSARIYSNQPQHF. CDR3 bases: TGCAGTGCTAGGATTTATAGCAATCAGCCCCAGCATTTT.

The chain uses TRBV20-1 and TRBJ2-6, with D possibly being TRBD1 (5 bases). The CDR3 contains 15 residues. Trimming shortened V by 2 bases and J by 4 bases, and 12 bases separated the two germline ends. Germline values: CDR1 DFQATT, CDR2 SNEGSKA (reference sequence). This chain's CDR3 is CSARIPGWGANVLTF. The DNA of the CDR3 is TGCAGTGCTAGAATCCCAGGGTGGGGGGCCAACGTCCTGACTTTC.

A few counts support this clonotype. V usage is TRBV10-3 and J usage is TRBJ2-2; 8 bases align to TRBD1. Germline V gene sequence: CDR1 ENHRY, CDR2 SYGVKD. The CDR3 spans 14 residues. V shed 10 bases, J shed 1 base, and the junction held 5 bases outside the gene matches. The CDR3 loop reads CATQGAGNTGELFF. The CDR3 coding sequence is TGTGCCACCCAGGGGGCGGGGAACACCGGGGAGCTGTTTTTT.

This chain joins TRBV20-1 and TRBJ1-5; tentatively, D is TRBD1 (6 bases). The germline CDR1 and CDR2 sequences are DFQATT and SNEGSKA (reference sequence). Trimming took 2 bases from V and 2 from J, leaving 13 bases between them. The CDR3 runs 15 residues. The CDR3 spells CSARKTGLGNQPQHF. The CDR3 DNA sequence: TGCAGTGCTAGAAAAACAGGGTTGGGCAATCAGCCCCAGCATTTT.

This clonotype was counted only a few times. The rearrangement joins TRBV20-1 to TRBJ2-2; 9 positions agree with TRBD2. This CDR3 is 16 amino acids long. Losses at the gene ends were 0 bases for V and 6 bases for J; bases not matched to a gene: 8. Germline V gives CDR1 DFQATT, CDR2 SNEGSKA (reference sequence). The CDR3 region is CSARDLAGVAAGELFF. Written as DNA, the CDR3 is TGCAGTGCTAGAGATTTAGCGGGAGTGGCGGCCGGGGAGCTGTTTTTT.

In its sample, this clonotype was seen many times. V and J are TRBV28 and TRBJ2-7; weak D call: TRBD1 (5 bases). Deletions cut 5 bases from V and 4 bases from J, with 15 bases between. Germline assignment: CDR1 MDHEN and CDR2 SYDVKM. The CDR3 totals 14 residues. CDR3: CASSMAGRAYEQYF. The CDR3 DNA sequence: TGTGCCAGCAGTATGGCAGGGCGAGCGTACGAGCAGTACTTC. The whole variable domain, remainder taken from reference TRBV28 and TRBJ2-7, is DVKVTQSSRYLVKRTGEKVFLECVQDMDHENMFWYRQDPGLGLRLIYFSYDVKMKEKGDIPEGYSVSREKKERFSLILESASTNQTSMYLCASSMAGRAYEQYFGPGTRLTVT.